This section outlines one T cell receptor (beta chain) sequence together with its context. Its antigen is unidentified. The sample belongs to a study of CD4 T cells in relation to SARS-CoV-2 and coronaviruses. The CDR3 consists of 11 residues. V lost 6 bases and J 13 bases, leaving 13 bases between the germline ends. Before the COVID-19 pandemic, during about 2010-2018, CD4+ T cells were taken from unexposed donors. After roughly ten days of culture, CD4+ T cells were isolated. As cell numbers allowed, unexposed-donor CD4+ T cells faced SARS-CoV-2 S/N and four cold-coronavirus spikes. Profiled with immunoSEQ multiplex PCR; TCRdb holds only in-frame clones, not every one. The data show some 21,000 clones, 76% seen once.

This clonotype was obtained from a human donor in good health. J is TRBJ2-1 and V is TRBV12-3 or TRBV12-4; the D gene could be TRBD1 or TRBD2 (5 bases each). The sample was CD4+ T cells from PBMCs, cultured in vitro. CDR3 nucleotides: TGTGCCAGCAGGGGGGATCGGGATCAGTTCTTC. Protein product: CASRGDRDQFF.